Listed below are T cell receptor beta chains from one sample, sequenced in a study of CD8+ T cells in alopecia areata. Sequenced by immunoSEQ multiplex PCR; TCRdb stores in-frame clones only, minus some. The sample contains 150,000 or so clones, more than 45% of which appear only once. The sequenced sample consisted of CD4+ T cells sorted from blood. These TCRs come from a human donor with alopecia areata. Each CDR3 is given with its conserved first and last residue. D genes are given only for firm matches. Expanded clones are given a class, and other clones once, few, many or no size at all.

d_call: -; clone_size: once; j_call: TRBJ2-2; v_call: TRBV9; cdr3_aa: CASSVGPANTGELFF; cdr3_nt: TGTGCCAGCAGCGTAGGGCCGGCGAACACCGGGGAGCTGTTTTTT
d_call: -; clone_size: -; j_call: TRBJ1-4; v_call: TRBV30; cdr3_aa: CAWSHGMVKYEKLFF; cdr3_nt: TGTGCCTGGAGTCACGGGATGGTCAAGTACGAAAAACTGTTTTTT
d_call: -; clone_size: -; j_call: TRBJ2-1; v_call: TRBV19; cdr3_aa: CASSITGSSYNEQFF; cdr3_nt: TGTGCCAGTAGTATCACCGGGAGCTCCTACAATGAGCAGTTCTTC
d_call: TRBD2; clone_size: -; j_call: TRBJ2-3; v_call: TRBV5-1; cdr3_aa: CASRGLAGVKDTQYF; cdr3_nt: TGCGCCAGCAGAGGACTAGCGGGAGTCAAAGATACGCAGTATTTT
d_call: -; clone_size: few; j_call: TRBJ2-1; v_call: TRBV5-1; cdr3_aa: CASSLGGRFSYNEQFF; cdr3_nt: TGCGCCAGCAGCCTGGGAGGCCGATTCTCCTACAATGAGCAGTTCTTC
d_call: -; clone_size: -; j_call: TRBJ2-7; v_call: TRBV5-1; cdr3_aa: CASSFSTLPEPSEQYF; cdr3_nt: TGCGCCAGCAGCTTTTCCACACTCCCGGAGCCTTCCGAGCAGTACTTC
d_call: -; clone_size: -; j_call: TRBJ1-1; v_call: TRBV6-1; cdr3_aa: CASSESYMGAFF; cdr3_nt: TGTGCCAGCAGTGAATCTTATATGGGAGCTTTCTTT
d_call: TRBD1; clone_size: -; j_call: TRBJ2-5; v_call: TRBV28; cdr3_aa: CASSLPGQGQETQYF; cdr3_nt: TGTGCCAGCAGTTTACCGGGACAGGGCCAAGAGACCCAGTACTTC
d_call: -; clone_size: -; j_call: TRBJ1-1; v_call: TRBV29-1; cdr3_aa: CSVAKKLLNTEAFF; cdr3_nt: TGCAGCGTTGCTAAGAAACTCTTGAACACTGAAGCTTTCTTT
d_call: -; clone_size: few; j_call: TRBJ2-3; v_call: TRBV29-1; cdr3_aa: CSVEGRVVDTQYF; cdr3_nt: TGCAGCGTTGAGGGCAGGGTGGTAGATACGCAGTATTTT
d_call: TRBD2; clone_size: -; j_call: TRBJ2-7; v_call: TRBV5-1; cdr3_aa: CASSLSAGGFYEQYF; cdr3_nt: TGCGCCAGCAGCTTGTCAGCGGGAGGCTTCTACGAGCAGTACTTC
d_call: TRBD2; clone_size: -; j_call: TRBJ2-7; v_call: TRBV5-6; cdr3_aa: CASTQGLSLPLSSYEQYF; cdr3_nt: TGTGCCAGCACTCAGGGACTATCACTCCCTCTTAGCTCCTACGAGCAGTACTTC
d_call: TRBD2; clone_size: -; j_call: TRBJ2-3; v_call: TRBV5-1; cdr3_aa: CASSFRVSGSWEDTQYF; cdr3_nt: TGCGCCAGCAGCTTTAGGGTTAGCGGGAGTTGGGAAGATACGCAGTATTTT
d_call: -; clone_size: few; j_call: TRBJ2-5; v_call: TRBV7-2; cdr3_aa: CASSYGGTQYF; cdr3_nt: TGTGCCAGCAGCTATGGGGGGACCCAGTACTTC
d_call: -; clone_size: -; j_call: TRBJ2-7; v_call: TRBV27; cdr3_aa: CASSLYVGRVYEQYF; cdr3_nt: TGTGCCAGCAGTTTATACGTGGGAAGGGTCTACGAGCAGTACTTC
d_call: -; clone_size: -; j_call: TRBJ2-1; v_call: TRBV19; cdr3_aa: CASTRTGREQFF; cdr3_nt: TGTGCCAGTACCAGGACGGGACGTGAGCAGTTCTTC
d_call: -; clone_size: -; j_call: TRBJ2-5; v_call: TRBV29-1; cdr3_aa: CSVLRARGETQYF; cdr3_nt: TGCAGCGTTTTACGGGCTCGCGGGGAGACCCAGTACTTC
d_call: -; clone_size: -; j_call: TRBJ1-4; v_call: TRBV18; cdr3_aa: CASSPRRLREKLFF; cdr3_nt: TGTGCCAGCTCACCACGGAGGTTGAGGGAAAAACTGTTTTTT
d_call: TRBD2; clone_size: -; j_call: TRBJ2-7; v_call: TRBV28; cdr3_aa: CATTRRAGAYEQYF; cdr3_nt: TGTGCCACCACCCGACGCGCGGGAGCCTACGAGCAGTACTTC
d_call: TRBD1; clone_size: -; j_call: TRBJ1-5; v_call: TRBV6-5; cdr3_aa: CASGQGWNQPQHF; cdr3_nt: TGTGCCAGCGGACAGGGCTGGAATCAGCCCCAGCATTTT
d_call: -; clone_size: -; j_call: TRBJ2-1; v_call: TRBV27; cdr3_aa: CASRGAGVNEQFF; cdr3_nt: TGTGCCAGCAGGGGGGCGGGAGTCAATGAGCAGTTCTTC
d_call: -; clone_size: -; j_call: TRBJ2-1; v_call: TRBV6-1; cdr3_aa: CASRGHGNEQFF; cdr3_nt: TGTGCCAGCAGGGGGCACGGCAATGAGCAGTTCTTC
d_call: -; clone_size: -; j_call: TRBJ2-5; v_call: TRBV27; cdr3_aa: CASSFRDKETQYF; cdr3_nt: TGTGCCAGCAGTTTCCGGGACAAAGAGACCCAGTACTTC
d_call: TRBD2; clone_size: few; j_call: TRBJ2-1; v_call: TRBV5-1; cdr3_aa: CASSLVSGGTSSYNEQFF; cdr3_nt: TGCGCCAGCAGCTTGGTTTCTGGGGGGACTAGCTCCTACAATGAGCAGTTCTTC
d_call: TRBD1; clone_size: -; j_call: TRBJ1-1; v_call: TRBV29-1; cdr3_aa: CSVERGRGLTEAFF; cdr3_nt: TGCAGCGTTGAAAGGGGCAGGGGGCTCACTGAAGCTTTCTTT
d_call: -; clone_size: many; j_call: TRBJ2-1; v_call: TRBV7-2; cdr3_aa: CASSLVGRNEFF; cdr3_nt: TGTGCCAGCAGCTTAGTTGGTCGGAACGAGTTCTTC
d_call: -; clone_size: -; j_call: TRBJ1-5; v_call: TRBV19; cdr3_aa: CASTTGTVDNQPQHF; cdr3_nt: TGTGCCAGTACCACCGGGACTGTAGACAATCAGCCCCAGCATTTT
d_call: -; clone_size: -; j_call: TRBJ1-2; v_call: TRBV2; cdr3_aa: CASARTLLNYGYTF; cdr3_nt: TGTGCCAGCGCCCGCACCTTACTCAACTATGGCTACACCTTC
d_call: TRBD2; clone_size: few; j_call: TRBJ2-1; v_call: TRBV5-1; cdr3_aa: CASSPTSGVSYNEQFF; cdr3_nt: TGCGCCAGCAGCCCTACTAGCGGGGTATCCTACAATGAGCAGTTCTTC
d_call: -; clone_size: -; j_call: TRBJ1-2; v_call: TRBV6-5; cdr3_aa: CATSQGYGYTF; cdr3_nt: TGTGCCACCAGCCAGGGGTATGGCTACACCTTC
d_call: -; clone_size: -; j_call: TRBJ2-6; v_call: TRBV5-6; cdr3_aa: CASSSYYPGLLSGANVLTF; cdr3_nt: TGTGCCAGCAGCTCATACTACCCGGGCCTCCTCTCTGGGGCCAACGTCCTGACTTTC
d_call: -; clone_size: few; j_call: TRBJ2-3; v_call: TRBV11-2; cdr3_aa: CASSRDPDTQYF; cdr3_nt: TGTGCCAGCAGCCGAGATCCGGATACGCAGTATTTT
d_call: -; clone_size: -; j_call: TRBJ1-2; v_call: TRBV6-5; cdr3_aa: CASSPTGYSGYTF; cdr3_nt: TGTGCCAGCAGTCCCACAGGGTACAGCGGCTACACCTTC
d_call: TRBD2; clone_size: -; j_call: TRBJ2-7; v_call: TRBV5-1; cdr3_aa: CASSLKATSGITPYEQYF; cdr3_nt: TGCGCCAGCAGCTTGAAAGCGACTAGCGGGATCACTCCCTACGAGCAGTACTTC
d_call: -; clone_size: -; j_call: TRBJ2-7; v_call: TRBV18; cdr3_aa: CASSPGPEQYF; cdr3_nt: TGTGCCAGCTCACCCGGGCCCGAGCAGTACTTC
d_call: -; clone_size: few; j_call: TRBJ2-5; v_call: TRBV7-9; cdr3_aa: CASSYPGLGRETQYF; cdr3_nt: TGTGCCAGCAGCTACCCTGGGCTAGGTCGGGAGACCCAGTACTTC
d_call: -; clone_size: -; j_call: TRBJ2-2; v_call: TRBV29-1; cdr3_aa: CSVEEGHPAGTGELFF; cdr3_nt: TGCAGCGTTGAAGAGGGACATCCGGCCGGCACCGGGGAGCTGTTTTTT
d_call: -; clone_size: -; j_call: TRBJ1-1; v_call: TRBV5-1; cdr3_aa: CASSLGGAFPEAFF; cdr3_nt: TGCGCCAGCAGCTTGGGTGGGGCCTTCCCTGAAGCTTTCTTT
d_call: -; clone_size: few; j_call: TRBJ1-2; v_call: TRBV19; cdr3_aa: CASSNGTPRGYTF; cdr3_nt: TGTGCCAGTAGCAACGGGACGCCTAGAGGCTACACCTTC
d_call: -; clone_size: -; j_call: TRBJ2-5; v_call: TRBV25-1; cdr3_aa: CASSDRVETQYF; cdr3_nt: TGTGCCAGCAGTGACAGGGTTGAGACCCAGTACTTC
d_call: -; clone_size: few; j_call: TRBJ1-2; v_call: TRBV18; cdr3_aa: CASSPSGQTPNYGYTF; cdr3_nt: TGTGCCAGCTCACCGTCCGGACAGACACCAAATTATGGCTACACCTTC
d_call: -; clone_size: -; j_call: TRBJ2-7; v_call: TRBV27; cdr3_aa: CASSLSMAGSYEQYF; cdr3_nt: TGTGCCAGCAGTTTGTCAATGGCAGGCTCCTACGAGCAGTACTTC
d_call: -; clone_size: -; j_call: TRBJ1-5; v_call: TRBV27; cdr3_aa: CASSPDSNQPQHF; cdr3_nt: TGTGCCAGCAGTCCCGATAGCAATCAGCCCCAGCATTTT
d_call: -; clone_size: -; j_call: TRBJ2-5; v_call: TRBV27; cdr3_aa: CASSGLPGGWETQYF; cdr3_nt: TGTGCCAGCAGTGGATTGCCAGGGGGGTGGGAGACCCAGTACTTC
d_call: -; clone_size: -; j_call: TRBJ2-3; v_call: TRBV28; cdr3_aa: CASSPSGAGTDTQYF; cdr3_nt: TGTGCCAGCTCTCCGTCAGGGGCTGGCACAGATACGCAGTATTTT
d_call: TRBD2; clone_size: -; j_call: TRBJ2-1; v_call: TRBV29-1; cdr3_aa: CSVRMGGVEQFF; cdr3_nt: TGCAGCGTCCGAATGGGAGGGGTCGAGCAGTTCTTC
d_call: -; clone_size: -; j_call: TRBJ2-7; v_call: TRBV6-5; cdr3_aa: CASSYSGSGPYEQYF; cdr3_nt: TGTGCCAGCAGTTACTCTGGATCGGGCCCATACGAGCAGTACTTC
d_call: -; clone_size: few; j_call: TRBJ1-4; v_call: TRBV7-9; cdr3_aa: CASSRGQGSNEKLFF; cdr3_nt: TGTGCCAGCAGCCGAGGCCAGGGGAGTAATGAAAAACTGTTTTTT
d_call: TRBD2; clone_size: -; j_call: TRBJ2-1; v_call: TRBV9; cdr3_aa: CASSVVGAGGGYNEQFF; cdr3_nt: TGTGCCAGCAGCGTAGTAGGAGCGGGAGGTGGTTACAATGAGCAGTTCTTC
d_call: TRBD1; clone_size: once; j_call: TRBJ2-6; v_call: TRBV5-1; cdr3_aa: CASSKLRPGQGTGANVLTF; cdr3_nt: TGCGCCAGCAGCAAGCTAAGGCCGGGACAGGGGACTGGGGCCAACGTCCTGACTTTC